Presented here are 22 T cell receptor beta chains from one specimen sequenced in a study of T cells in Graves' hyperthyroidism and ophthalmopathy (dated by TCRdb to about 2019). Receptor libraries were prepared by multiplex PCR. Sequencing took place on an Illumina HiSeq 2000. The TCR beta CDR3 regions were amplified from the RNA transcripts. The first round of RT-PCR for the TCR CDR3 was performed with the HTBI primer set and the Qiagen OneStep RT-PCR kit. The public reads were reprocessed in TCRdb via fastp at Q25 and MiXCR, keeping in-frame beta chains. Each CDR3 protein gets just one entry, which takes the most common genes and DNA from the rows behind it. Across this sample there are around 530,000 distinct CDR3 sequences, with 15% to 20% seen only once. The ten largest make up 15% to 20% of the sample. Material: blood. These receptors were obtained from a woman aged 18 to 35 with Graves' ophthalmopathy.

This clonotype was found many times. The chain recombines TRBV2 with TRBJ2-4, with 9 bases fitting TRBD2. V was pared by 7 bases and J by 0 bases, with 16 bases of the junction left unmatched. CDR1 and CDR2 from the germline V gene are SNHLY and FYNNEI. The CDR3 spans 19 residues. The CDR3 region has the DNA TGTGCCAGCACGCCCCCTAGGGCGGGGGGGACCCTAGCCAAAAACATTCAGTACTTC. Amino acid sequence: CASTPPRAGGTLAKNIQYF.

The chain is built from TRBV2 and TRBJ1-6, with 7 bases that match TRBD1. Germline V CDR1 and CDR2: SNHLY, FYNNEI. The CDR3 extends over 14 amino acids. Trimming took 4 bases from V and 7 from J; bases not matched to a gene: 4. This chain's CDR3 is CASSVRDRNSPLHF. CDR3 DNA: TGTGCCAGCAGTGTCAGGGACAGAAATTCACCCCTCCACTTT.

This clonotype was seen many times. The J gene is TRBJ2-5, the V gene TRBV11-2, with 8 bases fitting TRBD1. Trimming at V came to 4 bases and at J to 5 bases, leaving 9 bases not matched to a gene. Germline CDR1 is SGHAT and CDR2 is FQNNGV. This CDR3 has 15 residues. The CDR3 nucleotides read TGTGCCAGCAGCTGGACAGGGTCGGTCATGGAGACCCAGTACTTC. This gives the protein CASSWTGSVMETQYF.

At least ten counts were recorded for this clonotype. The chain joins TRBV7-2 to TRBJ2-6; D is unclear. Germline CDR1 SGHTA, CDR2 FQGNSA. Trimming cost V 1 base and J 0 bases, with 4 bases left between them. This CDR3 contains 15 residues. This CDR3 reads CASSLGTSGANVLTF. The DNA of the CDR3 is TGTGCCAGCAGCTTAGGGACCTCTGGGGCCAACGTCCTGACTTTC.

The table lists this clonotype with a few counts. The chain is built from TRBV9 and TRBJ1-1, with a possible D match to TRBD1 (5 bases). V was pared by 4 bases and J by 0 bases, with 13 bases between. This CDR3 comprises 15 residues. Looked up from germline, CDR1 is SGDLS and CDR2 is YYNGEE. The CDR3 is CASSPGDYVNTEAFF. In nucleotides, the CDR3 is TGTGCCAGCAGCCCCGGGGACTACGTGAACACTGAAGCTTTCTTT. The whole variable domain, filled in from reference TRBV9 and TRBJ1-1, reads DSGVTQTPKHLITATGQRVTLRCSPRSGDLSVYWYQQSLDQGLQFLIQYYNGEERAKGNILERFSAQQFPDLHSELNLSSLELGDSALYFCASSPGDYVNTEAFFGQGTRLTVV.

This clonotype was detected ten times or more. The J gene is TRBJ1-1, the V gene TRBV7-6, with D maybe TRBD1 (6 bases). This CDR3 is built from 17 residues. The V end lost 5 bases, the J end lost 0 bases, and 19 bases lay between the germline ends. CDR1 and CDR2 from the germline V gene are SGHVS and FNYEAQ. The CDR3 DNA follows: TGTGCCAGCAGCCCGAGCACTGGGGGGACAATGAACACTGAAGCTTTCTTT. Encoded protein: CASSPSTGGTMNTEAFF.

This clonotype was found many times. The gene calls are TRBV3-1 and TRBJ1-1, with TRBD1 matching over 9 bases. CDR3 length: 16 amino acids. J lost 10 bases, V lost 0 bases, and 12 bases had no gene match. Looked up from germline, CDR1 is LGHDT and CDR2 is YNNKEL (reference sequence). CDR3 protein: CASSQDATGGELRAFF. In nucleotides, the CDR3 is TGTGCCAGCAGCCAAGACGCGACAGGGGGAGAATTGAGAGCTTTCTTT.

The V gene is TRBV7-8, the J gene TRBJ2-4, with TRBD2 matching over 13 bases. The CDR3 covers 18 residues. The ends lost 5 bases at V and 0 bases at J; junction bases unmatched: 7. CDR1 and CDR2 (germline): SGHVS, FQNEAQ. Written as DNA, the CDR3 is TGTGCCAGCAGCCCAGGGACTAGCGGGGCACTAGCCAAAAACATTCAGTACTTC. Its protein is CASSPGTSGALAKNIQYF.

As regards this clonotype: It may be a read error: a sequence one base away is much more abundant. The chain links TRBV7-9 to TRBJ2-2; 7 bases agree with TRBD1. Germline loops: CDR1 SEHNR, CDR2 FQNEAQ (reference sequence). With 7 bases clipped from V and 4 bases from J, the junction kept 9 bases outside the gene matches. This CDR3 has 15 residues. In DNA, the CDR3 is TGTGCCAGCACCAAGGGGGCAGGGAGCACCGGGGAGCTGTTTTTT. This gives the protein CASTKGAGSTGELFF. Filled out from reference TRBV7-9 and TRBJ2-2, the complete variable domain reads DTGVSQNPRHKITKRGQNVTFRCDPISEHNRLYWYRQTLGQGPEFLTYFQNEAQLEKSRLLSDRFSAERPKGSFSTLEIQRTEQGDSAMYLCASTKGAGSTGELFFGEGSRLTVL.

This clonotype was recorded at least ten times. V gene TRBV27 combines with J gene TRBJ1-1, with D maybe TRBD1 (6 bases). This CDR3 region has 16 residues. CDR1 MNHEY and CDR2 SMNVEV come from the germline V gene (reference sequence). V was cut by 5 bases and J by 3 bases, with 19 bases left in between. The CDR3 protein is CASSAVGQKLDTEAFF. For the CDR3, the DNA is TGTGCCAGCAGTGCTGTTGGACAGAAGCTTGACACTGAAGCTTTCTTT.

The chain carries TRBV27 and TRBJ2-7, with D maybe TRBD1 (6 bases). Per the germline V gene, CDR1 is MNHEY and CDR2 is SMNVEV (reference sequence). The V end lost 1 base, the J end lost 3 bases, and 10 bases lay between the germline ends. CDR3 length equals 14 residues. The DNA for the CDR3 is TGTGCCAGCAGTTTATTGCCAGGGGACTACGAGCAGTACTTC. Protein: CASSLLPGDYEQYF.

Ten or more counts support this clonotype. The V gene is TRBV30, the J gene TRBJ1-1; D gene uncertain. This CDR3 has 12 residues. The V end lost 1 base, the J end lost 4 bases, and 7 bases lay between the germline ends. Germline CDR1 is GTSNPN and CDR2 is SVGIG (reference sequence). The CDR3 reads CAWSDGITEAFF. The CDR3 DNA follows: TGTGCCTGGAGTGACGGCATCACTGAAGCTTTCTTT.

This clonotype was seen repeatedly, ten times or more. V gene TRBV7-2 combines with J gene TRBJ2-5; 7 nucleotides agree with TRBD1. Germline V gene lookup returns CDR1 SGHTA and CDR2 FQGNSA. The V gene end was trimmed by 3 bases and the J gene end by 3 bases; junction bases not matched to a gene: 4. The CDR3 contains 14 residues. CDR3 sequence: CASSFPTGEETQYF. CDR3 coding DNA: TGTGCCAGCAGCTTTCCCACAGGGGAAGAGACCCAGTACTTC.

This clonotype was recorded at least ten times. The chain recombines TRBV2 with TRBJ1-5; the D is unclear. Trimming took off 1 base at V and 0 bases at J, with 10 bases between the two ends. This CDR3 is built from 16 residues. Germline values: CDR1 SNHLY, CDR2 FYNNEI. CDR3 residues: CASSEESSYSNQPQHF. DNA of the CDR3: TGTGCCAGCAGTGAAGAGTCATCCTATAGCAATCAGCCCCAGCATTTT.

This clonotype was detected many times. This chain joins TRBV7-2 and TRBJ1-4; 11 bases are a match to TRBD1. V shed 6 bases, J shed 7 bases, and the junction held 7 bases outside the gene matches. Germline values: CDR1 SGHTA, CDR2 FQGNSA. The CDR3 is 15 residues long. The CDR3 DNA sequence: TGTGCCAGCAGGCGGACAGGGGGCGCAGGTGAAAAACTGTTTTTT. Encoded protein: CASRRTGGAGEKLFF. The variable domain in full, with the rest retrieved from reference TRBV7-2 and TRBJ1-4, is GAGVSQSPSNKVTEKGKDVELRCDPISGHTALYWYRQSLGQGLEFLIYFQGNSAPDKSGLPSDRFSAERTGGSVSTLTIQRTQQEDSAVYLCASRRTGGAGEKLFFGSGTQLSVL.

At least ten counts were recorded for this clonotype. This chain connects TRBV11-2 to TRBJ1-1; 10 nucleotides agree with TRBD1. Germline CDR1 and CDR2: SGHAT and FQNNGV. J was trimmed by 12 bases and V by 8 bases; bases with no gene match: 12. This CDR3 contains 13 residues. CDR3 DNA: TGTGCCAGCCTCCCTCCCGGACAGGGGGGATCTTTCTTT. As protein: CASLPPGQGGSFF.

The chain links TRBV24-1 to TRBJ1-5; a possible D gene is TRBD1 (6 bases). The ends were cut back, 3 bases at V and 3 bases at J, with 8 bases in the middle. The germline V gene encodes CDR1 KGHDR and CDR2 SFDVKD. CDR3 length equals 14 residues. Here the CDR3 reads CATSDPGDNQPQHF. In nucleotides, the CDR3 is TGTGCCACCAGTGATCCAGGGGACAATCAGCCCCAGCATTTT.

This clonotype was seen ten or more times. The CDR3 protein is CASSTDRGEQETQYF. The CDR3 region has the DNA TGTGCCAGCAGCACTGACAGGGGAGAGCAAGAGACCCAGTACTTC. V usage is TRBV2 and J usage is TRBJ2-5; 8 nucleotides agree with TRBD1. V trimming: 6 bases; J trimming: 2 bases; junction bases outside the gene matches: 8. The CDR3 sequence is 15 residues long. The germline V gene has CDR1 SNHLY and CDR2 FYNNEI.

This chain connects TRBV28 to TRBJ2-7; D unclear. CDR1 and CDR2 from the germline V gene are MDHEN and SYDVKM. With 3 bases removed from V and 3 bases from J, the gap between germline ends came to 15 bases. The CDR3 spans 15 residues. The DNA of the CDR3 is TGTGCCAGCAGTTTGGCCCCGTATACTAACTACGAGCAGTACTTC. This sequence encodes CASSLAPYTNYEQYF.

This clonotype has ten or more counts. The chain is built from TRBV20-1 and TRBJ2-1; 13 nucleotides align to TRBD2. From germline, CDR1 is DFQATT and CDR2 SNEGSKA (reference sequence). The junction had 5 bases not matched to a gene; V was cut back by 6 bases and J by 6 bases. CDR3 size: 14 residues. The CDR3 bases are TGCAGTGCAAGGACTAGCGGGAGAAGCAATGAGCAGTTCTTC. The encoded protein is CSARTSGRSNEQFF.

The chain couples TRBV10-3 to TRBJ2-7; a possible D gene is TRBD2 (5 bases). The CDR3 is 13 amino acids. The germline V gene has CDR1 ENHRY and CDR2 SYGVKD. V was clipped by 8 bases and J by 2 bases, with 13 bases between them. The CDR3 region is CAISTSQAYEQYF. The CDR3 DNA sequence: TGTGCCATCTCAACTAGTCAAGCCTACGAGCAGTACTTC.

The chain combines TRBV7-9 with TRBJ2-5, with D perhaps matching TRBD1 (5 bases). Trimming took off 3 bases at V and 5 bases at J, with 13 bases between the two ends. Looked up from germline, CDR1 is SEHNR and CDR2 is FQNEAQ (reference sequence). The length of the CDR3 is 14 residues. The CDR3 bases are TGTGCCAGCAGCTTGTGGACAATATTCGAGACCCAGTACTTC. It yields the protein CASSLWTIFETQYF.